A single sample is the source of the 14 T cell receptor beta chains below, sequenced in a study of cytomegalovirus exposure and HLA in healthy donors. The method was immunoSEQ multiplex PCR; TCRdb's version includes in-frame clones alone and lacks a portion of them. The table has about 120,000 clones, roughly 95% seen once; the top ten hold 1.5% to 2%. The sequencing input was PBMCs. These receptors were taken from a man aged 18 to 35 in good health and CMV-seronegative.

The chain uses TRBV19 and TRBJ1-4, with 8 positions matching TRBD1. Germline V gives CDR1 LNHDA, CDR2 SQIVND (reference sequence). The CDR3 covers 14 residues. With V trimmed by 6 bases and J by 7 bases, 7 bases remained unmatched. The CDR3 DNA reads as TGTGCCAGTAGCGTCCGGGACAGGACTGAAAAACTGTTTTTT. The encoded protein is CASSVRDRTEKLFF.

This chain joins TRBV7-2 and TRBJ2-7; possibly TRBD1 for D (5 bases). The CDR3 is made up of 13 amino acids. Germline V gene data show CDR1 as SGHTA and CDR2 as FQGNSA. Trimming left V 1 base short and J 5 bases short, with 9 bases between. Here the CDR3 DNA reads TGTGCCAGCAGCTTAGGGGGCGGCGACGAGCAGTACTTC. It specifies CASSLGGGDEQYF.

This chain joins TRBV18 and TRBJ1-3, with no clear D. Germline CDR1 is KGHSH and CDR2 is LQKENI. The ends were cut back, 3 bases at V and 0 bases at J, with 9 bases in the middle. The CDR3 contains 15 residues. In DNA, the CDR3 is TGTGCCAGCTCACCCCTACTGAGCTCTGGAAACACCATATATTTT. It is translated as CASSPLLSSGNTIYF. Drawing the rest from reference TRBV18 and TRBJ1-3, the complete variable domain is NAGVMQNPRHLVRRRGQEARLRCSPMKGHSHVYWYRQLPEEGLKFMVYLQKENIIDESGMPKERFSAEFPKEGPSILRIQQVVRGDSAAYFCASSPLLSSGNTIYFGEGSWLTVV.

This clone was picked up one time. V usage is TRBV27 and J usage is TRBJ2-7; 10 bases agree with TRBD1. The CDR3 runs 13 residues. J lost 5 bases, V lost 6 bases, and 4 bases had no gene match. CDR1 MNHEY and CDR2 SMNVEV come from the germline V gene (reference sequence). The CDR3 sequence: CASSRDRGHEQYF. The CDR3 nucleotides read TGTGCCAGCAGCAGGGACAGGGGCCACGAGCAGTACTTC.

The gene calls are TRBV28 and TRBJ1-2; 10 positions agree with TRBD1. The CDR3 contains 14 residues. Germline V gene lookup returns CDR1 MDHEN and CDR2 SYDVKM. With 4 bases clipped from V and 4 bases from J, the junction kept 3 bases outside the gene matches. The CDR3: CASSSGTGVYGYTF. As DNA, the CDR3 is TGTGCCAGCAGTTCGGGGACAGGGGTCTATGGCTACACCTTC.

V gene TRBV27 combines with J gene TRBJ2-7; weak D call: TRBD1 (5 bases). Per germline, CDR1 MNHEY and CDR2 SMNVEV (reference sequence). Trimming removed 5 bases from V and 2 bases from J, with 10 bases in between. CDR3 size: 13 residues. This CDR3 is CASSQGRAYEQYF. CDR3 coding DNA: TGTGCCAGCAGTCAAGGCAGGGCCTACGAGCAGTACTTC.

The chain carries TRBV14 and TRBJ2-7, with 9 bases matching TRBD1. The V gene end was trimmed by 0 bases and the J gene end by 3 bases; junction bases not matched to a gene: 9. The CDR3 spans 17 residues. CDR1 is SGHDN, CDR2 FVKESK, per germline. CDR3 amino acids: CASSQEILGQGIYEQYF. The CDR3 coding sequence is TGTGCCAGCAGCCAAGAGATTTTGGGACAGGGTATCTACGAGCAGTACTTC. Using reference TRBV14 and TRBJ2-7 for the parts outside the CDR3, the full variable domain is EAGVTQFPSHSVIEKGQTVTLRCDPISGHDNLYWYRRVMGKEIKFLLHFVKESKQDESGMPNNRFLAERTGGTYSTLKVQPAELEDSGVYFCASSQEILGQGIYEQYFGPGTRLTVT.

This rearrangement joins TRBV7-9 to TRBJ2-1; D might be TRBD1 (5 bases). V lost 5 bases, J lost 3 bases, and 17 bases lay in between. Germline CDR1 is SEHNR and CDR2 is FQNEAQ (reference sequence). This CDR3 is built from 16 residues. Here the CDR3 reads CASSLSLQGDYNEQFF. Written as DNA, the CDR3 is TGTGCCAGCAGCCTATCCTTGCAGGGCGACTACAATGAGCAGTTCTTC. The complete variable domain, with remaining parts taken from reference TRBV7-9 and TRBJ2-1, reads DTGVSQNPRHKITKRGQNVTFRCDPISEHNRLYWYRQTLGQGPEFLTYFQNEAQLEKSRLLSDRFSAERPKGSFSTLEIQRTEQGDSAMYLCASSLSLQGDYNEQFFGPGTRLTVL.

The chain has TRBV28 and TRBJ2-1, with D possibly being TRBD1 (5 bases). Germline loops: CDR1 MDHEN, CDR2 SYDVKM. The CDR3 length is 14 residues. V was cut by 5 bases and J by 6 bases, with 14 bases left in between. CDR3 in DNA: TGTGCCAGCAGTCTACTGGTCAGGGTCAATGAGCAGTTCTTC. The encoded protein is CASSLLVRVNEQFF. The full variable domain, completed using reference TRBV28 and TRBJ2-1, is DVKVTQSSRYLVKRTGEKVFLECVQDMDHENMFWYRQDPGLGLRLIYFSYDVKMKEKGDIPEGYSVSREKKERFSLILESASTNQTSMYLCASSLLVRVNEQFFGPGTRLTVL.

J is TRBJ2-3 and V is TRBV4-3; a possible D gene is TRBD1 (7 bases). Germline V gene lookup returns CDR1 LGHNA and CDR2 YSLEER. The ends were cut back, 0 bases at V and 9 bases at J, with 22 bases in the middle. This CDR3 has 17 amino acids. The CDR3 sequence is CASSQDWAGSTRGTQYF. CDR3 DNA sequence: TGCGCCAGCAGCCAAGATTGGGCGGGATCAACCAGGGGGACGCAGTATTTT.

Written as DNA, the CDR3 is TGTGCCAGTAAGGAGCGGAACTCCTACGAGCAGTACTTC. Protein product: CASKERNSYEQYF. J is TRBJ2-7 and V is TRBV19, with D possibly being TRBD2 (5 bases). Trimming cost V 7 bases and J 0 bases, with 10 bases left between them. Germline CDR1 reads LNHDA; CDR2 reads SQIVND (reference sequence). This CDR3 spans 13 amino acids.

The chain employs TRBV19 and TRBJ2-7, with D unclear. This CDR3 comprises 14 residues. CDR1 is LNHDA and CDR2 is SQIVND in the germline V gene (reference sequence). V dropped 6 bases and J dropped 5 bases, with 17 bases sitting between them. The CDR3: CASRAAAAVNEQYF. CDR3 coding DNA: TGTGCCAGTAGGGCGGCCGCCGCCGTCAACGAGCAGTACTTC. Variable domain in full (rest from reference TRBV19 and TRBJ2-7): DGGITQSPKYLFRKEGQNVTLSCEQNLNHDAMYWYRQDPGQGLRLIYYSQIVNDFQKGDIAEGYSVSREKKESFPLTVTSAQKNPTAFYLCASRAAAAVNEQYFGPGTRLTVT.

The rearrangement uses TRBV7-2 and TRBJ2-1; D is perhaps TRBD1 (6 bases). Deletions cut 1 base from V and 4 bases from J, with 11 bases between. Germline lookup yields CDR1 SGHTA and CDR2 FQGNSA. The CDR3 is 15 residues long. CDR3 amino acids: CASSLDQGIYNEQFF. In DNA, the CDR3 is TGTGCCAGCAGCTTAGACCAGGGGATATACAATGAGCAGTTCTTC.

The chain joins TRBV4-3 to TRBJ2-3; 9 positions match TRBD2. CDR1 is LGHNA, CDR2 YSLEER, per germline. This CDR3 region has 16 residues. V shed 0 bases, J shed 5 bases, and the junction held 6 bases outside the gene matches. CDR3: CASSQEAGGEKDTQYF. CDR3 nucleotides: TGCGCCAGCAGCCAAGAGGCGGGAGGGGAGAAAGATACGCAGTATTTT.